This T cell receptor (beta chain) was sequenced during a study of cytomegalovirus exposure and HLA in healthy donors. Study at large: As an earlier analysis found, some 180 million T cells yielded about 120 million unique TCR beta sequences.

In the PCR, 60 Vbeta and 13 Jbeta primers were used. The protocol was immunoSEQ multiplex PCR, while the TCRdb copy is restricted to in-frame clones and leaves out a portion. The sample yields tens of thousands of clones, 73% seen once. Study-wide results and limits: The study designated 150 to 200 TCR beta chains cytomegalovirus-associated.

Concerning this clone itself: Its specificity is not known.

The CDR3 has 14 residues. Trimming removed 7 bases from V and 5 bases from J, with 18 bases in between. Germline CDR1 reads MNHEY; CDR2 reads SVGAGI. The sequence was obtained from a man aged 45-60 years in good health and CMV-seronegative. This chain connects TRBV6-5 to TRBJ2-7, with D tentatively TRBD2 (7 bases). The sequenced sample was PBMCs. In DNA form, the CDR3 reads TGTGCCAGCACTGAGGGGGGGGCTATCGACGAGCAGTACTTC. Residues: CASTEGGAIDEQYF.